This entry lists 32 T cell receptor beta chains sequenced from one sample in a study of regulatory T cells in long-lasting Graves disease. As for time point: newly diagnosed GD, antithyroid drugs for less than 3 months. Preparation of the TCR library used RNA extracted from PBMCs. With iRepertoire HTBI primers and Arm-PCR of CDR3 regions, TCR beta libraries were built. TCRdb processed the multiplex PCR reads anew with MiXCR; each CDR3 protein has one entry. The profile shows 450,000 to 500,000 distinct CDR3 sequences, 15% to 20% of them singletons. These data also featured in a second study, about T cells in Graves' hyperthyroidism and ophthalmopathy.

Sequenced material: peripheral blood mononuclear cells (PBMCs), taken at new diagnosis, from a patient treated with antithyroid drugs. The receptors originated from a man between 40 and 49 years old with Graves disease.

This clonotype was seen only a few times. The CDR3 loop is CSARQPNFTDTQYF. Here the CDR3 DNA reads TGCAGTGCTAGGCAGCCGAATTTCACAGATACGCAGTATTTT. V is TRBV20-1 and J is TRBJ2-3; D uncertain. CDR1 and CDR2 from the germline V gene are DFQATT and SNEGSKA (reference sequence). This CDR3 spans 14 amino acids. V was trimmed by 3 bases and J by 2 bases, leaving 12 bases between them.

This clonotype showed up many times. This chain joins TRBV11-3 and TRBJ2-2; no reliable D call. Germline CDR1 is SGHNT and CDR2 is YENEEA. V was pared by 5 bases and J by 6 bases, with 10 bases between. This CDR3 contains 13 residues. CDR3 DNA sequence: TGTGCCAGCAGCACGCGAGATGCCGGGGAGCTGTTTTTT. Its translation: CASSTRDAGELFF.

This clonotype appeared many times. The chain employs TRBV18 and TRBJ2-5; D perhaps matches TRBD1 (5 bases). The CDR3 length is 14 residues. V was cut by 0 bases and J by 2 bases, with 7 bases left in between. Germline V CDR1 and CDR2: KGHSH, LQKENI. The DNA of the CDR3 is TGTGCCAGCTCACCACCGTCAGGGCAAGAGACCCAGTACTTC. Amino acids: CASSPPSGQETQYF.

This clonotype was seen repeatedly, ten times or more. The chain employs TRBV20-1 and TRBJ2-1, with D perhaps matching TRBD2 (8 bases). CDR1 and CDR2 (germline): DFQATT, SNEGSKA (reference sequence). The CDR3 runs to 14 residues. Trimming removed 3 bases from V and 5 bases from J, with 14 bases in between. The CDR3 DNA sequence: TGCAGTGCTAGTAGCGGGACAGTCAACAATGAGCAGTTCTTC. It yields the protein CSASSGTVNNEQFF.

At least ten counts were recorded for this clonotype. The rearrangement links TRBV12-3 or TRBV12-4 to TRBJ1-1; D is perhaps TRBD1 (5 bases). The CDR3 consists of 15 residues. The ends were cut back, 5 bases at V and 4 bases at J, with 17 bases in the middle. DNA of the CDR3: TGTGCCAGCAGTACATACAGGCGGCCGGGCACTGAAGCTTTCTTT. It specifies CASSTYRRPGTEAFF.

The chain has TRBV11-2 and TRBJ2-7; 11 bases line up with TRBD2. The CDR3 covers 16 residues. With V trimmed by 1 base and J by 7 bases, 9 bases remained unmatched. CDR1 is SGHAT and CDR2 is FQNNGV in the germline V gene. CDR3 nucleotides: TGTGCCAGCAGCTTAGGTGGGACTAGCGGTTACAATGAGCAGTACTTC. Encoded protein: CASSLGGTSGYNEQYF.

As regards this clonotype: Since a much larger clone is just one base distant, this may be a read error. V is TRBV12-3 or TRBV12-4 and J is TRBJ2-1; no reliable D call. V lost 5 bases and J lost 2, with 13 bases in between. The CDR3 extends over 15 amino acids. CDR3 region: CASSHIDPAYNEQFF. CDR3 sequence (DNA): TGTGCCAGCAGTCACATCGACCCAGCCTACAATGAGCAGTTCTTC.

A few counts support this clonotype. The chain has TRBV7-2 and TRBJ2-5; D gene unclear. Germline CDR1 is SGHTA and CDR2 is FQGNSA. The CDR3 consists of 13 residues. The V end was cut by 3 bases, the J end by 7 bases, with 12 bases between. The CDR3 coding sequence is TGTGCCAGCAGCTTTGGCGATCGGAGGACCCAGTACTTC. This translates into CASSFGDRRTQYF.

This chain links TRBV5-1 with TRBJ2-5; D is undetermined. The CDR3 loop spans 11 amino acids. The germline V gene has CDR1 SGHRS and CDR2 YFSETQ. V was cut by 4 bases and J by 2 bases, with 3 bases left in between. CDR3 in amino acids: CASSMQETQYF. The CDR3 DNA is TGCGCCAGCAGCATGCAAGAGACCCAGTACTTC.

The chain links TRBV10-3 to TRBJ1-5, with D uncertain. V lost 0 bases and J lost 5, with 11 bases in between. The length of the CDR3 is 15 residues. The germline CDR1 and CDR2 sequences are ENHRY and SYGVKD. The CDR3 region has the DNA TGTGCCATCAGTGAGTCCCAGGCCGGGCATCAGCCCCAGCATTTT. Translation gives CAISESQAGHQPQHF.

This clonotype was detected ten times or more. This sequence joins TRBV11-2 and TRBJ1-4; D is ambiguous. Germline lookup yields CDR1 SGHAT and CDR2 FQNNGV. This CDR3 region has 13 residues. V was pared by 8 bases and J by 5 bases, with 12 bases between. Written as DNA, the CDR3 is TGTGCCAGCGGCCGGGGAGCAAATGAAAAACTGTTTTTT. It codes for CASGRGANEKLFF.

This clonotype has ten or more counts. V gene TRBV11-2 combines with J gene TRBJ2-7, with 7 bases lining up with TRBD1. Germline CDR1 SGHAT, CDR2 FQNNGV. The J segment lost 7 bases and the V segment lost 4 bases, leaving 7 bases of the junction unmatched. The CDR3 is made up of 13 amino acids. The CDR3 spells CASSSDRVREQYF. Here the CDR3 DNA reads TGTGCCAGCAGCTCCGACAGGGTGAGGGAGCAGTACTTC.

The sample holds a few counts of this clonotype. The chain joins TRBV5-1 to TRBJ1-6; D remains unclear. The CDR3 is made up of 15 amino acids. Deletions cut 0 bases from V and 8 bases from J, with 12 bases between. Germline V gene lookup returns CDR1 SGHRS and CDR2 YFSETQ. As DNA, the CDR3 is TGCGCCAGCAGCTTGGCCTCGCGGCGGTATTCACCCCTCCACTTT. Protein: CASSLASRRYSPLHF. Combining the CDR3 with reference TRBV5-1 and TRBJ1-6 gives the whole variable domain KAGVTQTPRYLIKTRGQQVTLSCSPISGHRSVSWYQQTPGQGLQFLFEYFSETQRNKGNFPGRFSGRQFSNSRSEMNVSTLELGDSALYLCASSLASRRYSPLHFGNGTRLTVT.

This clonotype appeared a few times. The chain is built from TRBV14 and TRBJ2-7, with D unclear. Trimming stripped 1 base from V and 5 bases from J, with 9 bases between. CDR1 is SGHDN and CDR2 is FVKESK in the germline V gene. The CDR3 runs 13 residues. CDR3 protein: CASSQVGIHEQYF. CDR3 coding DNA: TGTGCCAGCAGCCAAGTGGGCATCCACGAGCAGTACTTC.

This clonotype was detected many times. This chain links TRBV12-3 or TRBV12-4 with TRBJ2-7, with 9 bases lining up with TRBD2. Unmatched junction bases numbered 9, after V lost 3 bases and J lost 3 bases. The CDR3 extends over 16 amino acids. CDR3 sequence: CASSLGGLAGFYEQYF. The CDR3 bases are TGTGCCAGCAGTTTGGGCGGCCTAGCGGGGTTCTACGAGCAGTACTTC.

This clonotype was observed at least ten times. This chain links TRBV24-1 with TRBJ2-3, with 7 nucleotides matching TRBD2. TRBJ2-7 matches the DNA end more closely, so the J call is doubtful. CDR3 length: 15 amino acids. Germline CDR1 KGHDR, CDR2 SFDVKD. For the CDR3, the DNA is TGTGCCACCAGTGTGGGCAGTGGCGGGAGCTACGAGCAGTACTTC. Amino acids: CATSVGSGGSYEQYF.

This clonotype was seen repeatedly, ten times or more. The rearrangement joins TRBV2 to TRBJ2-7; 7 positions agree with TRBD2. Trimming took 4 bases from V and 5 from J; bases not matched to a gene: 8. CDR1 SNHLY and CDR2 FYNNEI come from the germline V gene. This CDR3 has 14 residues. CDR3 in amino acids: CASSAGGSPNEQYF. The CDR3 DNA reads TGTGCCAGCAGTGCGGGAGGCTCTCCTAACGAGCAGTACTTC.

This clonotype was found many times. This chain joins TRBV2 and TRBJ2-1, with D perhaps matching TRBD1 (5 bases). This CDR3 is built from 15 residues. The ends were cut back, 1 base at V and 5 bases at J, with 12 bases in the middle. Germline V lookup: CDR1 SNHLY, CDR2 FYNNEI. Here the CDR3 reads CASSEGGVGNNEQFF. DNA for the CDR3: TGTGCCAGCAGTGAAGGGGGCGTCGGTAACAATGAGCAGTTCTTC.

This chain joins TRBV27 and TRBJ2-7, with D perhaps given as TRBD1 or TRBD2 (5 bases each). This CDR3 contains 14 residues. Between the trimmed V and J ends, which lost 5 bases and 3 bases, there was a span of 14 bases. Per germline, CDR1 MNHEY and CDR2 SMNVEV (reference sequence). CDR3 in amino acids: CASSKSRDVYEQYF. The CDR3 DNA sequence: TGTGCCAGCAGTAAGTCCCGGGACGTCTACGAGCAGTACTTC.

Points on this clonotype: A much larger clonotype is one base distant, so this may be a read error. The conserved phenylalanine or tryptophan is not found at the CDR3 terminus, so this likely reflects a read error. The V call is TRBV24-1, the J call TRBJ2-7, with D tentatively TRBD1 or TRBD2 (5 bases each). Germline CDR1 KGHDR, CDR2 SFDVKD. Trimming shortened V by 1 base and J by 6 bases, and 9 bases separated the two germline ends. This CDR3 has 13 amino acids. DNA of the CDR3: TGTGCCACCAGTGATTTTAAGGGGAGCGAGCAGTACCTC. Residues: CATSDFKGSEQYL.

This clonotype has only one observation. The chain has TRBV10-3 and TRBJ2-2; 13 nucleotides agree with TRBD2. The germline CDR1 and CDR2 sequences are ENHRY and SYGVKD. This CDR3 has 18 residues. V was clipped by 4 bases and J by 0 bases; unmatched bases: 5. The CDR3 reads CAISGTSGRAANTGELFF. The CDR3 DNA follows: TGTGCCATCAGTGGGACTAGCGGGAGAGCCGCGAACACCGGGGAGCTGTTTTTT.

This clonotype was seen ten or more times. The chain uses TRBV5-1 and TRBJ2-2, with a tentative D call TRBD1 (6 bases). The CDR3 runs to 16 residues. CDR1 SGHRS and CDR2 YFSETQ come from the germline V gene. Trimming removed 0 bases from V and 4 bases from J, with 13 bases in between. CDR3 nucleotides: TGCGCCAGCAGCTTGGTTGTCCAACAGGGCACCGGGGAGCTGTTTTTT. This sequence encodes CASSLVVQQGTGELFF.

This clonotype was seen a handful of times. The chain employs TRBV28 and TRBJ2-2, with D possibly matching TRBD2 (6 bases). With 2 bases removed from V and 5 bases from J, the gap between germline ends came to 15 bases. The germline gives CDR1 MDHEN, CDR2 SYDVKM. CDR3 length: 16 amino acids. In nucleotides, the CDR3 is TGTGCCAGCAGTTTAGGATTTTCTGGGGGGACCGGGGAGCTGTTTTTT. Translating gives CASSLGFSGGTGELFF.

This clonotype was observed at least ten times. CDR3 protein: CAWRWTAALGGYTF. Here the CDR3 DNA reads TGTGCCTGGAGATGGACAGCGGCTTTAGGTGGCTACACCTTC. The V call is TRBV30, the J call TRBJ1-2; possibly TRBD1 for D (6 bases). The CDR3 totals 14 residues. V lost 3 bases to trimming and J lost 7 bases, with 18 bases between them. The germline CDR1 and CDR2 sequences are GTSNPN and SVGIG (reference sequence).

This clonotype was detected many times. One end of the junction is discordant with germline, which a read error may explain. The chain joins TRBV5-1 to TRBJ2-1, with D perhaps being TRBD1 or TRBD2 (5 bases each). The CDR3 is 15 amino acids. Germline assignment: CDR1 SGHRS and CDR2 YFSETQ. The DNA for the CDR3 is TGTGCCAGCAGCTTAGAGGGGACCACCTACAATGAGCAGTTCTTC. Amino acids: CASSLEGTTYNEQFF.

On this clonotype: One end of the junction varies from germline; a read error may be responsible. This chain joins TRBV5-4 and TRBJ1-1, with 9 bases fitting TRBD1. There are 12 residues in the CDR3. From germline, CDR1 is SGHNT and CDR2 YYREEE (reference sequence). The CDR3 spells CASSGADRGAFF. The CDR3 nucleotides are TGTGCCAGCAGCGGCGCCGACAGGGGGGCTTTCTTC.

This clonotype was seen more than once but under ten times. CDR3 amino acids: CASSYAQGSSYNSPLHF. The DNA for the CDR3 is TGTGCCAGCAGTTACGCCCAGGGGAGCTCCTATAATTCACCCCTCCACTTT. V is TRBV6-2 or TRBV6-3 and J is TRBJ1-6; TRBD1 might be the D (6 bases). This CDR3 contains 17 residues. Germline V gene lookup returns CDR1 MNHEY and CDR2 SVGEGT. V was pared by 2 bases and J by 0 bases, with 11 bases between.

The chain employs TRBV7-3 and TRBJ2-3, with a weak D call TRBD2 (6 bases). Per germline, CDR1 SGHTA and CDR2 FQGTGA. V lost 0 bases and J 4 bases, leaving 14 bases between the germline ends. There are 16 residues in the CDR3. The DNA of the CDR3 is TGTGCCAGCAGCTTAACCGGCGGGGCGGTGTCAGATACGCAGTATTTT. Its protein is CASSLTGGAVSDTQYF.

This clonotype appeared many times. DNA of the CDR3: TGTGCCAGCAGTGAATTCCGTGTAGGACAGGGAAGAGGGGACTTCCACAATGAGCAGTTCTTC. Its translation: CASSEFRVGQGRGDFHNEQFF. V usage is TRBV2 and J usage is TRBJ2-1, with TRBD1 matching 8 bases. This CDR3 has 21 amino acids. The germline V gene has CDR1 SNHLY and CDR2 FYNNEI. Germline trimming cut 2 bases from V and 5 bases from J; bases unmatched to any gene: 23.

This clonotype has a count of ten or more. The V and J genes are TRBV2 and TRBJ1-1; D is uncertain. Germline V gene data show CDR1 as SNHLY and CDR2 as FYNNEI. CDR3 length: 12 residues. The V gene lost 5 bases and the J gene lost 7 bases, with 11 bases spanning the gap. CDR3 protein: CASSTQRFEAFF. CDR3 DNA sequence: TGTGCCAGCAGTACACAGCGATTTGAAGCTTTCTTT.

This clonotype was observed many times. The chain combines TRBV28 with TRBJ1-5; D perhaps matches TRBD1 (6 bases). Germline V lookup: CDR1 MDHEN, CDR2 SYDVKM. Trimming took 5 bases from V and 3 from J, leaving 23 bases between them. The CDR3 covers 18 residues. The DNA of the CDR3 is TGTGCCAGCAGTGCGACACGGGGGCGAAGTGGATTCAATCAGCCCCAGCATTTT. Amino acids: CASSATRGRSGFNQPQHF.

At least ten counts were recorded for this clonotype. CDR3: CASRYIRVTEAFF. DNA for the CDR3: TGTGCCAGCAGGTACATCAGGGTGACTGAAGCTTTCTTT. V and J are TRBV11-2 and TRBJ1-1, with a weak D call TRBD1 (5 bases). The CDR3 loop spans 13 amino acids. V lost 6 bases to trimming and J lost 5 bases, with 13 bases between them. Germline CDR1 reads SGHAT; CDR2 reads FQNNGV.